The source of this T cell receptor (beta chain) is a study of molecular identifiers for immune sequencing clone quantification. Study observations and caveats: Among effectors, clones above 20 RNA copies held over 98% of molecules; among naive cells, under 1%.

CDR3 length: 12 amino acids. Germline V gene lookup returns CDR1 LNHDA and CDR2 SQIVND (reference sequence). V dropped 5 bases and J dropped 9 bases, with 11 bases sitting between them. TCRdb reprocessed the PCR reads via MiXCR and lists one record per CDR3 protein. The table lists over 600,000 distinct CDR3 sequences, approximately 20% of them singletons. Based on a CD8+CD4-CCR7+CD45RA+ profile, naive CD8 T cells were sorted. There are many counts of this clonotype. Its antigen remains unknown. The sequencing input was naive CD8+ T cells from blood, with Jurkat cell RNA spiked in. Subset noted: FACS-sorted CD8+CD4-CCR7+CD45RA+ naive T cells. The TCR originated in a human donor in good health. Some libraries in this study had Jurkat cell RNA spiked in. This rearrangement joins TRBV19 to TRBJ2-1, with D hard to call. CDR3 loop: CASSVVGGEQFF. In nucleotides, the CDR3 is TGTGCCAGTAGTGTCGTAGGCGGTGAGCAGTTCTTC.